The clone carrying this T cell receptor (beta chain) was found many times. Its cognate antigen is unknown. The data are from a study of spatial heterogeneity in lung cancer. The study, taken as a whole, reports: Tumor TCRs that were ubiquitous and expanded showed up in blood more at resection than follow-up.

Time point in this sample: sample taken at primary tumor resection. Without sorting, whole RNA was sequenced from tumor, nontumor lung or frozen PBMC. Individually, TCR cDNA molecules were each labelled with a unique molecular identifier. From the 5' RACE reads, TCRdb called clonotypes with MiXCR, one entry per CDR3 protein. This sample yields 39,000 or so distinct CDR3 sequences, of which roughly 7.4% are seen a single time; about 26% belongs to the top ten. There are 12 residues in the CDR3. CDR1 and CDR2 (germline): MGHDK, SYGVNS. Between the trimmed V and J ends, which lost 8 bases and 8 bases, there was a span of 15 bases.

The receptor was derived from a male donor with early-stage non-small cell lung cancer. V and J are TRBV25-1 and TRBJ1-1; D remains unclear. The sample consisted of PBMCs, taken at surgery. The CDR3 region is CASGSNLQEAFF. CDR3 sequence (DNA): TGTGCCAGCGGGTCGAATTTGCAGGAAGCTTTCTTT.